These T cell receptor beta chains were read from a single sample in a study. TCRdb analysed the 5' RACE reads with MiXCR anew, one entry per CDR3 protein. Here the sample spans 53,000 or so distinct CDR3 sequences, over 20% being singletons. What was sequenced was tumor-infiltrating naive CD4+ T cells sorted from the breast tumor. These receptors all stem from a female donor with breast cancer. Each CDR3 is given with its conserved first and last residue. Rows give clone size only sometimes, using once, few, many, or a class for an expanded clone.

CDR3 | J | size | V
CASSQADGQPQHF | TRBJ1-5 | - | TRBV14
CATSQRNQETQYF | TRBJ2-5 | few | TRBV15
CSASQYRGYEQYF | TRBJ2-7 | - | TRBV20-1
CASSFRGLETQYF | TRBJ2-5 | few | TRBV5-1
CATSRDVGYQETQYF | TRBJ2-5 | few | TRBV15
CSAGGQGAGTQYF | TRBJ2-3 | - | TRBV20-1
CASRRGGEEDEQFF | TRBJ2-1 | - | TRBV7-8
CASSLDSKGNTIYF | TRBJ1-3 | - | TRBV5-1
CASNSGQTNGYTF | TRBJ1-2 | few | TRBV7-2
CASSSDRGKGYTF | TRBJ1-2 | few | TRBV7-9
CAIKGRGYEQYF | TRBJ2-7 | many | TRBV10-3
CASTTKGLWRTEAFF | TRBJ1-1 | once | TRBV19
CASSLRGASGELFF | TRBJ2-2 | few | TRBV12-3/TRBV12-4
CASITGAGNTIYF | TRBJ1-3 | - | TRBV2